The sequence of this T cell receptor (beta chain) was determined in a study of identical twins. Study results and limitations: Fewer insertions marked abundant cord blood beta clonotypes; young adult naive trended weakly, memory not at all. Sharing of beta out-of-frame sequences by twins showed a weaker excess. There was more out-of-frame TCR alpha sharing in monozygotic twins than models estimated.

This clonotype was recorded at least ten times. Its antigen is undetermined. Unique molecular identifiers were present on cDNA, and template switching added a universal primer site. One entry per CDR3 protein results from TCRdb running MiXCR on the 5' RACE reads. The data show around 300,000 distinct CDR3 sequences, with around 8.8% seen just once and approximately 2.1% held by the top ten. The sample was also reused in another study, on yellow fever vaccine responses in identical twins.

This receptor was taken from a woman aged 18-29 years in good health. The specimen was memory (CD45RO+) T cells sorted from blood.

CDR3: CATSDSGTGAYEQYF. The CDR3 DNA reads as TGTGCCACCAGTGATTCCGGGACAGGGGCCTACGAGCAGTACTTC. The rearrangement links TRBV24-1 to TRBJ2-7, with TRBD1 matching 10 bases. Trimming at V came to 2 bases and at J to 2 bases, leaving 2 bases not matched to a gene. Germline assignment: CDR1 KGHDR and CDR2 SFDVKD. This CDR3 has 15 residues.